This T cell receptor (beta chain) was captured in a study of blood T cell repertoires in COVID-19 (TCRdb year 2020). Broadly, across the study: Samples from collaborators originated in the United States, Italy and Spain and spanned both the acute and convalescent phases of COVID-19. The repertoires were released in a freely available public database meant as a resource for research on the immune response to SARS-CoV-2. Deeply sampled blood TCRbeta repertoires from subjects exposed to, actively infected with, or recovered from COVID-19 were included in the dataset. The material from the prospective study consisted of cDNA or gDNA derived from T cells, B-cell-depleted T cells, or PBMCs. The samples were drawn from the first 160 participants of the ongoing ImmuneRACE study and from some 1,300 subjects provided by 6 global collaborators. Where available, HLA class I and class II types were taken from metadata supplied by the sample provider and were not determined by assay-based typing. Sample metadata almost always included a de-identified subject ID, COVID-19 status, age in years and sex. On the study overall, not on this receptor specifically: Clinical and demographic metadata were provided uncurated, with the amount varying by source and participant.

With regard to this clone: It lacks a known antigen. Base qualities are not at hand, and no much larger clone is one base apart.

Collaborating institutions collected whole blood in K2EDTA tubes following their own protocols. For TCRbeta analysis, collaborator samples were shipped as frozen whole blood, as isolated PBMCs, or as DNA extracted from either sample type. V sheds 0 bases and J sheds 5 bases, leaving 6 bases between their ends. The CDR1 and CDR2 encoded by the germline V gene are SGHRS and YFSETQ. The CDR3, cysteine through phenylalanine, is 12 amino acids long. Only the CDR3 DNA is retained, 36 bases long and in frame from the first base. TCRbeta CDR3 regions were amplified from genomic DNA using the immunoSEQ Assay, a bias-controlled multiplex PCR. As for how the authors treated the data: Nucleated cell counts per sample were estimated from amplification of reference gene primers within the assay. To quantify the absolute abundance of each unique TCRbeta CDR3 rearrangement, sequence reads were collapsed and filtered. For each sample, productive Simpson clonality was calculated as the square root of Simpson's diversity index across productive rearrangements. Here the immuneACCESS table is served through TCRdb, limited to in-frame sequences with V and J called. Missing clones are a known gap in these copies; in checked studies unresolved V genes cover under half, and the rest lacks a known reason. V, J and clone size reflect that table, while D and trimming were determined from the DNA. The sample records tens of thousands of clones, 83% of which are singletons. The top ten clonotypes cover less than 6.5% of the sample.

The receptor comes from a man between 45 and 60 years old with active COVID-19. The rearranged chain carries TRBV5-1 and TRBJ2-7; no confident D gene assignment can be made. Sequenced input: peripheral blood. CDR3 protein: CASSLERDEQYF. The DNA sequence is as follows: TGCGCCAGCAGCTTGGAACGAGACGAGCAGTACTTC.